The present entry profiles one T cell receptor beta chain with its context. The antigen is unknown. The record originates from a study of T cell responses to AZD1222 COVID-19 vaccine. Sequenced by immunoSEQ multiplex PCR; TCRdb stores in-frame clones only, minus some. This sample yields roughly 120,000 clones, of which 92% are seen a single time; roughly 1.4% belongs to the top ten. Germline assignment: CDR1 MNHNS and CDR2 SASEGT. V lost 2 bases to trimming and J lost 4 bases; unmatched junction nucleotides: 9. The length of the CDR3 is 17 residues. Study findings and constraints: Spike regions recognized by vaccine-associated CD4 TCRs spanned the protein, led by 160-218 and 743-854. Of spike-specific TCRs, nearly half reportedly target regions left unmutated in variants.

Sequencing used peripheral blood, obtained 28 days after the second AZD1222 dose. This sequence originates from an adult who received the AZD1222 COVID-19 vaccine. V gene TRBV6-1 combines with J gene TRBJ1-5; TRBD1 aligns across 9 bases. DNA for the CDR3: TGTGCCAGCAGTGAACCGGGACAGGGTATCGGGAATCAGCCCCAGCATTTT. It specifies CASSEPGQGIGNQPQHF.